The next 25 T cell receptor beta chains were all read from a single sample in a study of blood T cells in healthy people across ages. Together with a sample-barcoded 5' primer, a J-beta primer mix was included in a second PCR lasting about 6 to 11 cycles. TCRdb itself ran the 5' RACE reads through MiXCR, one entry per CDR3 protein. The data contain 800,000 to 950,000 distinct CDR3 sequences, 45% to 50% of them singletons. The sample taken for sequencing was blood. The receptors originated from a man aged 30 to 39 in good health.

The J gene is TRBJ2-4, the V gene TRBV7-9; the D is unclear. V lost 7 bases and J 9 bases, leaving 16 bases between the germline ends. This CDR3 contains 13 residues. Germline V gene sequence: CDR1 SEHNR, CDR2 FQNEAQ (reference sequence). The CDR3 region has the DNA TGTGCCAGCATCCGATCCGGAGAGAGCATTCAGTACTTC. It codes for CASIRSGESIQYF.

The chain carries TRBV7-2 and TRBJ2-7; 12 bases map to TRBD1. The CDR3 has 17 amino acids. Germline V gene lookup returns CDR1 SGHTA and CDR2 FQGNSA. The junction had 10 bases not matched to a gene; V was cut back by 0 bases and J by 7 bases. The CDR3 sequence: CASSLARWGQGAGEQYF. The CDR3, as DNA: TGTGCCAGCAGCTTAGCCCGTTGGGGACAGGGGGCTGGAGAGCAGTACTTC.

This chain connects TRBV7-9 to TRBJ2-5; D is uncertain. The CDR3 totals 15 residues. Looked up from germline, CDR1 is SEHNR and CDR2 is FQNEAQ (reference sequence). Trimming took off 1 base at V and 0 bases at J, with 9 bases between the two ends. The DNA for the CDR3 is TGTGCCAGCAGCTTAGGGGCAGAGTACCAAGAGACCCAGTACTTC. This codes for CASSLGAEYQETQYF. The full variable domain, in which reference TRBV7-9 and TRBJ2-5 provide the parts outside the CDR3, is DTGVSQNPRHKITKRGQNVTFRCDPISEHNRLYWYRQTLGQGPEFLTYFQNEAQLEKSRLLSDRFSAERPKGSFSTLEIQRTEQGDSAMYLCASSLGAEYQETQYFGPGTRLLVL.

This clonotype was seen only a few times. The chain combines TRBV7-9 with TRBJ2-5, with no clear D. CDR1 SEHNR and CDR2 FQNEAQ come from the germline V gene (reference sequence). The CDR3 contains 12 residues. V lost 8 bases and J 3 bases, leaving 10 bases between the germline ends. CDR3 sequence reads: CASGISEETQYF. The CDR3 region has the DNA TGTGCCAGCGGGATTTCGGAAGAGACCCAGTACTTC.

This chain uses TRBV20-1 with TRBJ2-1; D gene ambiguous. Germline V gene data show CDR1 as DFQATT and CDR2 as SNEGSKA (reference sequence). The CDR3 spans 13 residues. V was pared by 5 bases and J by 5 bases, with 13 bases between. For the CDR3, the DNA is TGCAGTGCTCCCCCGCCGACGAACAATGAGCAGTTCTTC. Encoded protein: CSAPPPTNNEQFF.

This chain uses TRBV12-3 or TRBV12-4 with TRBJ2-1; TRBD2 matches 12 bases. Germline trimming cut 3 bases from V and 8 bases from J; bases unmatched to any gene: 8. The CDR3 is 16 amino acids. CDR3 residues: CASSFPLAGGHDEQFF. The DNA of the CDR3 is TGTGCCAGCAGTTTCCCTCTAGCGGGGGGGCACGATGAGCAGTTCTTC.

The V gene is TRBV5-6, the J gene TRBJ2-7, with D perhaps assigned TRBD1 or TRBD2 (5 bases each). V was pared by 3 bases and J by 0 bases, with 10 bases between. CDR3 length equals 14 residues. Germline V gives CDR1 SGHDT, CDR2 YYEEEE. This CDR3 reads CASSWDVNSYEQYF. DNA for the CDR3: TGTGCCAGCAGCTGGGACGTAAACTCCTACGAGCAGTACTTC.

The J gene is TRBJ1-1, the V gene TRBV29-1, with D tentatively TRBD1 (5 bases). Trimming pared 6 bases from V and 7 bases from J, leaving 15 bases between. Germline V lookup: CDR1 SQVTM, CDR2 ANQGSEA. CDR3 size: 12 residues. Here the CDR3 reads CSVAEGRHEAFF. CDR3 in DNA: TGCAGCGTGGCGGAGGGGAGGCATGAAGCTTTCTTT.

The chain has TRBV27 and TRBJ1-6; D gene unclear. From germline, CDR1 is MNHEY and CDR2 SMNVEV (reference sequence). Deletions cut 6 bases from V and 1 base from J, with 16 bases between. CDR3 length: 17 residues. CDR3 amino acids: CASRPAAHSSYNSPLHF. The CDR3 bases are TGTGCCAGCAGGCCCGCGGCCCATTCGTCCTATAATTCACCCCTCCACTTT.

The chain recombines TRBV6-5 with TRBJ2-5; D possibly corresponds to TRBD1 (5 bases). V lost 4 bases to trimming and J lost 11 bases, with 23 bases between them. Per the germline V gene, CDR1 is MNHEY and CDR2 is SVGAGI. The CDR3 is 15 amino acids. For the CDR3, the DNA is TGTGCCAGCAGTTGGCGCCAGGGTTTCCACAATGAGCAGTACTTC. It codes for CASSWRQGFHNEQYF.

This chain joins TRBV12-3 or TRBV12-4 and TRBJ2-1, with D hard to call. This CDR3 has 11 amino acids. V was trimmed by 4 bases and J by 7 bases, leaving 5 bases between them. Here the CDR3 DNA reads TGTGCCAGCAGTTGGTTGAATGAGCAGTTCTTC. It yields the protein CASSWLNEQFF.

Written as DNA, the CDR3 is TGTGCCAGCAGCTTGGAGGGACAGGCCTCCTACGAGCAGTACTTC. This codes for CASSLEGQASYEQYF. J is TRBJ2-7 and V is TRBV11-3, with 8 positions matching TRBD1. The CDR3 loop spans 15 amino acids. The V segment lost 3 bases and the J segment 0 bases; nucleotides outside the gene matches: 4. Germline V gene data show CDR1 as SGHNT and CDR2 as YENEEA.

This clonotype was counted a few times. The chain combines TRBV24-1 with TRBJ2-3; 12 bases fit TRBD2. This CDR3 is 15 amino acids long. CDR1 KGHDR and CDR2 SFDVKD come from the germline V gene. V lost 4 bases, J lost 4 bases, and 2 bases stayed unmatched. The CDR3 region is CATSETSGGSDTQYF. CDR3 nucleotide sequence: TGTGCCACCAGTGAGACTAGCGGGGGATCAGATACGCAGTATTTT.

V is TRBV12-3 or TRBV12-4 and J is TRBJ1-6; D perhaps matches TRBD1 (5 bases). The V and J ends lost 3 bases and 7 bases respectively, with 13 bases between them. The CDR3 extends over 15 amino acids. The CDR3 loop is CASSFRGAFNSPLHF. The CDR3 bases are TGTGCCAGCAGTTTTCGAGGGGCGTTCAATTCACCCCTCCACTTT.

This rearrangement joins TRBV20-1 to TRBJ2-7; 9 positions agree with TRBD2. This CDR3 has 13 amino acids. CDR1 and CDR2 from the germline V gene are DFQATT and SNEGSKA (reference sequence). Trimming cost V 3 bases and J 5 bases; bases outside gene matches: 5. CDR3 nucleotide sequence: TGCAGTGCTAGTGCGGGGGGGAGGAACGAGCAGTACTTC. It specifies CSASAGGRNEQYF.

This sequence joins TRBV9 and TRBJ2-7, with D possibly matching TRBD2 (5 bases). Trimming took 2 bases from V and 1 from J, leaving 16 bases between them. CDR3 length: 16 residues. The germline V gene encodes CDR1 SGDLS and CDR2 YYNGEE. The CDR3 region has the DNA TGTGCCAGCAGCGTGACGGCGAGCGGCAGTTCCTACGAGCAGTACTTC. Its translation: CASSVTASGSSYEQYF.

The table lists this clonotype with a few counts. The CDR3 DNA is TGTGCCAGCAGTTACTCGACGTGGTACGGGGCAACTAATGAAAAACTGTTTTTT. Protein product: CASSYSTWYGATNEKLFF. The rearrangement joins TRBV6-5 to TRBJ1-4, with D unclear. From germline, CDR1 is MNHEY and CDR2 SVGAGI. The CDR3 spans 18 residues. Trimming removed 0 bases from V and 0 bases from J, with 14 bases in between.

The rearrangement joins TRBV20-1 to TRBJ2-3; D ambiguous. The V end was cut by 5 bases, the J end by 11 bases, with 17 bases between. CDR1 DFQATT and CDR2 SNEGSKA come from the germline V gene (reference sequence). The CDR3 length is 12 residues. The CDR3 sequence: CSAGPRANMQYF. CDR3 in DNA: TGCAGTGCTGGGCCACGGGCGAATATGCAGTATTTT.

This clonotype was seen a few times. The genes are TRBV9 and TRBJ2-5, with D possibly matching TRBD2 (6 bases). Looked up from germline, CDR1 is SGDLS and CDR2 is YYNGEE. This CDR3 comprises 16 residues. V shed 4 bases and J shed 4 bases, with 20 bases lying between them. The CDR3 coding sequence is TGTGCCAGCAGCACCCTGGGGGGTTTTTCGGGAGAGACCCAGTACTTC. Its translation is CASSTLGGFSGETQYF. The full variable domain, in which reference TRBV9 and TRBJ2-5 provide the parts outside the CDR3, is DSGVTQTPKHLITATGQRVTLRCSPRSGDLSVYWYQQSLDQGLQFLIQYYNGEERAKGNILERFSAQQFPDLHSELNLSSLELGDSALYFCASSTLGGFSGETQYFGPGTRLLVL.

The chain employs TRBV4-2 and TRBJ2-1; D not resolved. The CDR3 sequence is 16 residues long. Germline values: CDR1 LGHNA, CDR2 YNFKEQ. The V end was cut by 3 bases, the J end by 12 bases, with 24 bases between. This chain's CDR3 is CASSQAALSSTDTQFF. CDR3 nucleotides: TGTGCCAGCAGCCAGGCAGCCCTATCAAGCACAGATACGCAGTTCTTC.

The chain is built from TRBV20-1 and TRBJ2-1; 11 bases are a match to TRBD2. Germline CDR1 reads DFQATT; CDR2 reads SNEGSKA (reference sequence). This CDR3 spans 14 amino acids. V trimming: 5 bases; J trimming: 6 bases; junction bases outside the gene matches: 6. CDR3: CSAVTTSGVNEQFF. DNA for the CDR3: TGCAGTGCTGTAACGACTAGCGGGGTCAATGAGCAGTTCTTC.

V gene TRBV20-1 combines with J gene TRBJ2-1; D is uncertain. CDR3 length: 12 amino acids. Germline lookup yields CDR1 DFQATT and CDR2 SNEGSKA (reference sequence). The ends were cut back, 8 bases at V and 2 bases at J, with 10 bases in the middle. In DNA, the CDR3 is TGCAGTACTGTGCAACCCTACAATGAGCAGTTCTTC. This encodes CSTVQPYNEQFF.

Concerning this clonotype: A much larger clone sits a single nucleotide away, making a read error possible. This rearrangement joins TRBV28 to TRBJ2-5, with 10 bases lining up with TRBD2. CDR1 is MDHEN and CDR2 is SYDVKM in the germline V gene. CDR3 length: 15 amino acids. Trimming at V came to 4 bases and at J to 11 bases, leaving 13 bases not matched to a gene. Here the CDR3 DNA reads TGTGCCAGCAGTTCTCCAGCGGGGGGGCCCTACAAGCAGTACTTC. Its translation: CASSSPAGGPYKQYF.

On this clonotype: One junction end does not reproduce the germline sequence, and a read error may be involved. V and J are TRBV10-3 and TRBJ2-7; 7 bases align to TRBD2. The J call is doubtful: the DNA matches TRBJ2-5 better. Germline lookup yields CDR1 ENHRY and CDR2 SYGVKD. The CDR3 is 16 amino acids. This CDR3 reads CAISGSGGGPQQTQYF. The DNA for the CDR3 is TGTGCCATCAGTGGGTCCGGCGGGGGACCCCAACAGACCCAGTACTTC.

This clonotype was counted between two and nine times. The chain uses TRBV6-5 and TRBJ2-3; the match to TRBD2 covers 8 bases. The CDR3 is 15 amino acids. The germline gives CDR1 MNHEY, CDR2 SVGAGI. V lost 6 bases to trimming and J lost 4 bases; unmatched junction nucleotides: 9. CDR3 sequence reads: CASRALSGVSDTQYF. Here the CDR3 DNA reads TGTGCCAGCAGAGCCCTTAGCGGGGTTTCAGATACGCAGTATTTT.